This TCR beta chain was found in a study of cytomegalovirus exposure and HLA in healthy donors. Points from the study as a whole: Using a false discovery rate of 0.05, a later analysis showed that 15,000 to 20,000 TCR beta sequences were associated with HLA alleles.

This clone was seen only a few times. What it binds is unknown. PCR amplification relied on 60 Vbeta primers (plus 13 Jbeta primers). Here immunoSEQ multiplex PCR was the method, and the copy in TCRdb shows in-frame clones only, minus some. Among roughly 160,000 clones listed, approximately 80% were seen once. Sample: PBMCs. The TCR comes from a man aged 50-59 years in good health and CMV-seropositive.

The CDR3 spells CASRSAGNWRGTQYF. DNA of the CDR3: TGTGCCAGCAGGTCGGCAGGGAACTGGAGGGGGACCCAGTACTTC. The chain carries TRBV6-5 and TRBJ2-5, with D possibly TRBD2 on 6 matching bases. Looked up from germline, CDR1 is MNHEY and CDR2 is SVGAGI. There are 15 residues in the CDR3. Trimming shortened V by 6 bases and J by 7 bases, and 21 bases separated the two germline ends.